One and the same sample provided the 24 T cell receptor beta chains below, sequenced in a study of T cells after yellow fever vaccination. A single record per CDR3 protein comes from TCRdb applying MiXCR to the 5' RACE reads. The data hold 450,000 to 600,000 distinct CDR3 sequences, with roughly 13% observed a single time. This specimen consisted of PBMCs, obtained on the day of the yellow fever booster vaccination. These receptors came from a man aged 30 to 45 who received the YFV17D yellow fever vaccine.

This clonotype was observed at least ten times. The rearrangement uses TRBV10-3 and TRBJ2-7; TRBD1 matches at 8 bases. This CDR3 is built from 13 residues. The J segment lost 5 bases and the V segment lost 6 bases, leaving 6 bases of the junction unmatched. CDR1 is ENHRY, CDR2 SYGVKD, per germline. DNA for the CDR3: TGTGCCATCAGGGCGGACAGGGAACACGAGCAGTACTTC. Protein: CAIRADREHEQYF.

This clonotype was detected a few times. The rearrangement joins TRBV11-2 to TRBJ2-3, with D unclear. Trimming removed 1 base at V and 4 bases at J, with 6 bases between. The CDR3 consists of 13 residues. From germline, CDR1 is SGHAT and CDR2 FQNNGV. The CDR3 spells CASSLGYSDTQYF. The CDR3 DNA reads as TGTGCCAGCAGCTTAGGCTACTCAGATACGCAGTATTTT.

This clonotype was counted a few times. The rearrangement uses TRBV28 and TRBJ2-2; 11 bases line up with TRBD2. The trim removed 7 bases at V and 3 bases at J, leaving 4 bases unmatched. Germline V lookup: CDR1 MDHEN, CDR2 SYDVKM. This CDR3 is 15 amino acids long. The CDR3 sequence is CASTNSGRDTGELFF. In nucleotides, the CDR3 is TGTGCCAGCACGAATAGCGGGAGGGACACCGGGGAGCTGTTTTTT. Variable domain in full (rest from reference TRBV28 and TRBJ2-2): DVKVTQSSRYLVKRTGEKVFLECVQDMDHENMFWYRQDPGLGLRLIYFSYDVKMKEKGDIPEGYSVSREKKERFSLILESASTNQTSMYLCASTNSGRDTGELFFGEGSRLTVL.

This rearrangement joins TRBV14 to TRBJ2-5; no reliable D call. Per the germline V gene, CDR1 is SGHDN and CDR2 is FVKESK. V dropped 1 base and J dropped 0 bases, with 9 bases sitting between them. The CDR3 consists of 15 residues. In DNA, the CDR3 is TGTGCCAGCAGCCAAGTCAACGGACACCAAGAGACCCAGTACTTC. This codes for CASSQVNGHQETQYF. The full variable domain, with the rest looked up from reference TRBV14 and TRBJ2-5, is EAGVTQFPSHSVIEKGQTVTLRCDPISGHDNLYWYRRVMGKEIKFLLHFVKESKQDESGMPNNRFLAERTGGTYSTLKVQPAELEDSGVYFCASSQVNGHQETQYFGPGTRLLVL.

This clonotype was detected ten times or more. The J gene is TRBJ2-3, the V gene TRBV4-3; 11 bases are shared with TRBD2. J was trimmed by 0 bases and V by 3 bases; bases with no gene match: 8. The CDR3 spans 18 residues. In germline, CDR1 is LGHNA, CDR2 YSLEER. The CDR3 sequence: CASSQDPSGRPSTDTQYF. In nucleotides, the CDR3 is TGCGCCAGCAGCCAGGATCCTAGCGGGAGGCCCAGCACAGATACGCAGTATTTT.

The chain combines TRBV19 with TRBJ2-1; tentative D call: TRBD2 (6 bases). The CDR3 covers 14 residues. Germline CDR1 reads LNHDA; CDR2 reads SQIVND (reference sequence). V lost 4 bases and J lost 4, with 11 bases in between. Here the CDR3 DNA reads TGTGCCAGTAGTACAAGCGGAGGGTACAATGAGCAGTTCTTC. It is translated as CASSTSGGYNEQFF.

The sample holds a few counts of this clonotype. The V gene is TRBV2, the J gene TRBJ1-2; 10 bases match TRBD1. The CDR3 loop spans 15 amino acids. J lost 7 bases, V lost 7 bases, and 12 bases had no gene match. Looked up from germline, CDR1 is SNHLY and CDR2 is FYNNEI. The CDR3 DNA reads as TGTGCCAGCACTCGGCAGGACAGGGGGTTTTCTGGCTACACCTTC. This encodes CASTRQDRGFSGYTF. Supplemented by reference TRBV2 and TRBJ1-2, the full variable domain reads EPEVTQTPSHQVTQMGQEVILRCVPISNHLYFYWYRQILGQKVEFLVSFYNNEISEKSEIFDDQFSVERPDGSNFTLKIRSTKLEDSAMYFCASTRQDRGFSGYTFGSGTRLTVV.

This clonotype was seen only a few times. V and J are TRBV11-2 and TRBJ2-7; a weak D match, TRBD2 (6 bases). The CDR3 runs 14 residues. Germline V gene lookup returns CDR1 SGHAT and CDR2 FQNNGV. The V end was cut by 3 bases, the J end by 4 bases, with 13 bases between. The CDR3 spells CASSFRGNLYEQYF. CDR3 DNA: TGTGCCAGCAGCTTCCGCGGGAACCTATACGAGCAGTACTTC.

This chain uses TRBV2 with TRBJ2-7; 8 nucleotides agree with TRBD2. Germline V gene data show CDR1 as SNHLY and CDR2 as FYNNEI. J gave up 5 bases and V 8 bases, and 8 bases lay outside the gene matches. The CDR3 runs to 13 residues. The CDR3 reads CASDRGGVDEQYF. CDR3 in DNA: TGTGCCAGCGACCGGGGGGGAGTTGACGAGCAGTACTTC.

This clonotype was seen more than once but under ten times. The chain joins TRBV7-9 to TRBJ2-5, with D perhaps being TRBD1 or TRBD2 (5 bases each). Germline-derived CDR1 and CDR2 are SEHNR and FQNEAQ (reference sequence). Trimming took off 2 bases at V and 4 bases at J, with 11 bases between the two ends. This CDR3 is built from 14 residues. CDR3 bases: TGTGCCAGCAGCTTACTAGCAGGGAGAGAGACCCAGTACTTC. Translated, it gives CASSLLAGRETQYF.

This sequence joins TRBV20-1 and TRBJ2-7; D may be TRBD1 (5 bases). Germline CDR1 DFQATT, CDR2 SNEGSKA (reference sequence). The V end was cut by 3 bases, the J end by 4 bases, with 13 bases between. The CDR3 contains 13 residues. CDR3 DNA sequence: TGCAGTGCTAGCAAGACAGTCGTGTACGAGCAGTACTTC. Translation gives CSASKTVVYEQYF.

Only a few counts were recorded for this clonotype. The chain links TRBV28 to TRBJ1-1; no definite D call. In germline, CDR1 is MDHEN, CDR2 SYDVKM. The CDR3 covers 14 residues. Trimming stripped 7 bases from V and 1 base from J, with 13 bases between. CDR3 sequence (DNA): TGTGCCAGCAACATCGCAGGCAGGAACACTGAAGCTTTCTTT. Translating gives CASNIAGRNTEAFF.

The CDR3 loop reads CSARVGPQFF. As DNA, the CDR3 is TGCAGTGCTAGAGTAGGCCCGCAGTTCTTC. The chain couples TRBV20-1 to TRBJ2-1; D unclear. V lost 1 base, J lost 12 bases, and 7 bases lay in between. Per the germline V gene, CDR1 is DFQATT and CDR2 is SNEGSKA (reference sequence). CDR3 length: 10 residues.

This chain links TRBV18 with TRBJ2-3; 7 nucleotides match TRBD2. Germline V CDR1 and CDR2: KGHSH, LQKENI. CDR3 length: 14 amino acids. V lost 5 bases and J lost 7; bases outside the gene matches: 9. CDR3 region: CASSGGDGRNTQYF. The CDR3 nucleotides read TGTGCCAGCTCAGGAGGGGACGGGAGGAATACGCAGTATTTT.

This chain uses TRBV14 with TRBJ2-3; D gene unclear. There are 16 residues in the CDR3. CDR1 is SGHDN, CDR2 FVKESK, per germline. Trimming stripped 3 bases from V and 2 bases from J, with 15 bases between. The chain's CDR3 is CASSHKTPLNTDTQYF. The CDR3, as DNA: TGTGCCAGCAGCCATAAGACACCTTTAAACACAGATACGCAGTATTTT.

The chain joins TRBV5-1 to TRBJ2-1; perhaps TRBD2 as D (7 bases). The ends were cut back, 0 bases at V and 7 bases at J, with 17 bases in the middle. CDR1 and CDR2 (germline): SGHRS, YFSETQ. The CDR3 totals 16 residues. The CDR3 DNA reads as TGCGCCAGCAGCTTGGACCCTAGCGGAGGGGGGAATGAGCAGTTCTTC. Its translation is CASSLDPSGGGNEQFF.

This clonotype has a handful of counts. The chain joins TRBV19 to TRBJ1-5; maybe TRBD1 (5 bases). CDR1 is LNHDA and CDR2 is SQIVND in the germline V gene (reference sequence). This CDR3 has 15 residues. Trimming stripped 5 bases from V and 4 bases from J, with 15 bases between. CDR3 DNA: TGTGCCAGTAGTGCCGGACACTTTCGTAATCAGCCCCAGCATTTT. Protein sequence: CASSAGHFRNQPQHF. Looking up the rest from reference TRBV19 and TRBJ1-5 gives the full variable domain: DGGITQSPKYLFRKEGQNVTLSCEQNLNHDAMYWYRQDPGQGLRLIYYSQIVNDFQKGDIAEGYSVSREKKESFPLTVTSAQKNPTAFYLCASSAGHFRNQPQHFGDGTRLSIL.

This clonotype was counted only a few times. The V gene is TRBV7-8, the J gene TRBJ2-7, with TRBD2 as a possible D gene (5 bases). Germline V CDR1 and CDR2: SGHVS, FQNEAQ. The CDR3 has 14 residues. V was shortened by 4 bases and J by 4 bases, with 14 bases between the two germline ends. As DNA, the CDR3 is TGTGCCAGCAGCTCCGCCATAGAGGGTTACGAGCAGTACTTC. It encodes CASSSAIEGYEQYF.

This clonotype was picked up a small number of times. The rearrangement links TRBV7-2 to TRBJ1-5, with D hard to call. V dropped 5 bases and J dropped 3 bases, with 8 bases sitting between them. The CDR3 is made up of 13 amino acids. Germline loops: CDR1 SGHTA, CDR2 FQGNSA. The CDR3 region has the DNA TGTGCCAGCAGCAGCACCGTCAATCAGCCCCAGCATTTT. Its translation is CASSSTVNQPQHF.

This clonotype was detected a few times. V and J are TRBV7-9 and TRBJ2-1; D is undetermined. Per germline, CDR1 SEHNR and CDR2 FQNEAQ (reference sequence). Trimming stripped 6 bases from V and 0 bases from J, with 15 bases between. The CDR3 is made up of 16 amino acids. The CDR3 nucleotides read TGTGCCAGCAGTCCCTTGTTCCGAGTCTCCTACAATGAGCAGTTCTTC. Its translation: CASSPLFRVSYNEQFF.

V is TRBV5-1 and J is TRBJ1-1; no firm D call. Germline CDR1 is SGHRS and CDR2 is YFSETQ. This CDR3 has 10 residues. V was trimmed by 4 bases and J by 10 bases, leaving 8 bases between them. CDR3 DNA sequence: TGCGCCAGCAGCCTGGTGATAGCTTTCTTT. It encodes CASSLVIAFF.

The chain recombines TRBV6-5 with TRBJ2-5, with 13 bases that match TRBD2. The ends lost 4 bases at V and 5 bases at J; junction bases unmatched: 7. This CDR3 is built from 16 residues. From germline, CDR1 is MNHEY and CDR2 SVGAGI. The CDR3 region is CASSSGLAGVVETQYF. The CDR3 nucleotides read TGTGCCAGCAGTTCAGGACTAGCGGGAGTAGTGGAGACCCAGTACTTC.

The J gene is TRBJ1-6, the V gene TRBV7-6; 7 bases fit TRBD1. The CDR3 has 15 amino acids. J gave up 6 bases and V 0 bases, and 2 bases lay outside the gene matches. Germline-derived CDR1 and CDR2 are SGHVS and FNYEAQ. CDR3 in amino acids: CASSLARDSNSPLHF. DNA for the CDR3: TGTGCCAGCAGCTTAGCGCGGGACAGTAATTCACCCCTCCACTTT.

The chain recombines TRBV15 with TRBJ2-1, with D tentatively TRBD2 (6 bases). This CDR3 is 15 amino acids long. Germline values: CDR1 LNHNV, CDR2 YYDKDF (reference sequence). The ends were cut back, 5 bases at V and 3 bases at J, with 14 bases in the middle. The DNA for the CDR3 is TGTGCCACCAGCCGGGACTCCGCGCACTACAATGAGCAGTTCTTC. The encoded protein is CATSRDSAHYNEQFF.